The clone carrying this TCR beta chain was counted a single time. Here immunoSEQ multiplex PCR was the method, and the copy in TCRdb shows in-frame clones only, minus some. This table holds 85,000 to 100,000 clones, about 89% found once. The CDR3 runs 13 residues. With 3 bases removed from V and 4 bases from J, the gap between germline ends came to 10 bases. Germline values: CDR1 SGHRS, CDR2 YFSETQ. This record comes from a study of T cell responses to AZD1222 COVID-19 vaccine. The receptor was derived from an adult who received the AZD1222 COVID-19 vaccine. This chain links TRBV5-1 with TRBJ1-2; D perhaps matches TRBD1 (5 bases). This specimen was peripheral blood, taken 28 days after the second AZD1222 dose. CDR3: CASSSEGTYGYTF. The CDR3, as DNA: TGCGCCAGCAGCTCGGAAGGGACCTATGGCTACACCTTC.